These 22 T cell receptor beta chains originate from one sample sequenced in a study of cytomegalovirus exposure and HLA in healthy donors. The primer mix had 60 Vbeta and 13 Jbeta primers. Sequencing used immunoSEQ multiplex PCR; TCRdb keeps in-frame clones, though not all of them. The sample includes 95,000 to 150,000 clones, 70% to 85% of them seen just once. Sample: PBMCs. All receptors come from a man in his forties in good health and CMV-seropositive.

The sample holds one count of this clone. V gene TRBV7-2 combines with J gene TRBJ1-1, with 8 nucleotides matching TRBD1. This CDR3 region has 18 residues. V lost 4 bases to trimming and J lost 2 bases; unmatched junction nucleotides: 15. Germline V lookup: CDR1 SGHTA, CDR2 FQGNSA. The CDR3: CASSSRTGWTIDNTEAFF. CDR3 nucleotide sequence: TGTGCCAGCAGCTCGCGGACAGGGTGGACGATTGACAACACTGAAGCTTTCTTT.

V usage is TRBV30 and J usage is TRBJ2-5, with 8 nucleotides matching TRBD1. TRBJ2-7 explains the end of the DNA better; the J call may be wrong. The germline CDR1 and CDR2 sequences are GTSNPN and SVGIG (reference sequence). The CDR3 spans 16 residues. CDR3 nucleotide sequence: TGTGCCTGGAGTATACCGGACAGGGTGAGAGCCTACGAGCAGTACTTC. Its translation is CAWSIPDRVRAYEQYF.

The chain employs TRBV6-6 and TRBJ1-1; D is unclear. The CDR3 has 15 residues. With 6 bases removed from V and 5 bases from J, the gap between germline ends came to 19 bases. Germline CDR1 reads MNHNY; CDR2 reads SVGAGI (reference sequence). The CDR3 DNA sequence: TGTGCCAGCAGACACCAAGGGAGGCGCGGAACTGAAGCTTTCTTT. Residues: CASRHQGRRGTEAFF.

The CDR3 loop reads CAWQRGSSYEQYF. The DNA for the CDR3 is TGTGCCTGGCAGCGGGGGTCCTCCTACGAGCAGTACTTC. V usage is TRBV30 and J usage is TRBJ2-7; 8 nucleotides align to TRBD2. Per germline, CDR1 GTSNPN and CDR2 SVGIG (reference sequence). V dropped 5 bases and J dropped 0; count of bases not matched to a gene: 3. The length of the CDR3 is 13 residues.

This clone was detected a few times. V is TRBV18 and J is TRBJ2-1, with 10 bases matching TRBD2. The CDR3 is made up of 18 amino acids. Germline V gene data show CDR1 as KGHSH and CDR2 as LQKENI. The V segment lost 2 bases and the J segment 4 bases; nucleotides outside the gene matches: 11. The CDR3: CASSPKASGSIIYNEQFF. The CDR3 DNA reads TGTGCCAGCTCACCAAAGGCTAGCGGGAGCATAATATACAATGAGCAGTTCTTC.

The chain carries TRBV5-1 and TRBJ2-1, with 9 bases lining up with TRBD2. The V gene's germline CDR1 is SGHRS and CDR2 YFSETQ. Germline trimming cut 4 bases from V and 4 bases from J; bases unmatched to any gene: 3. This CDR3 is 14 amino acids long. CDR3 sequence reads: CASSRAGGYNEQFF. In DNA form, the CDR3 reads TGCGCCAGCAGCAGGGCGGGGGGGTACAATGAGCAGTTCTTC. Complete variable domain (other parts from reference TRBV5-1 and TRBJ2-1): KAGVTQTPRYLIKTRGQQVTLSCSPISGHRSVSWYQQTPGQGLQFLFEYFSETQRNKGNFPGRFSGRQFSNSRSEMNVSTLELGDSALYLCASSRAGGYNEQFFGPGTRLTVL.

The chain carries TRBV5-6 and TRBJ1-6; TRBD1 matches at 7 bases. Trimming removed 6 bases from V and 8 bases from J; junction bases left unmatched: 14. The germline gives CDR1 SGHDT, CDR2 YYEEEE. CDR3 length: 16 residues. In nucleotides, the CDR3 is TGTGCCAGCAACACGGGGGCTGGACAGGCCTATTCACCCCTCCACTTT. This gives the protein CASNTGAGQAYSPLHF.

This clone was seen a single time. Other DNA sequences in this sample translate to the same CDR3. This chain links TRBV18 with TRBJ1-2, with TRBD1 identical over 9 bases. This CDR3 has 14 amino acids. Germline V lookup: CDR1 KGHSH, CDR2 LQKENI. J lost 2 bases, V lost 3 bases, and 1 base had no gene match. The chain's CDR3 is CASSPGQGNYGYTF. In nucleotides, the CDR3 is TGTGCCAGCTCACCGGGACAGGGAAACTATGGCTACACCTTC.

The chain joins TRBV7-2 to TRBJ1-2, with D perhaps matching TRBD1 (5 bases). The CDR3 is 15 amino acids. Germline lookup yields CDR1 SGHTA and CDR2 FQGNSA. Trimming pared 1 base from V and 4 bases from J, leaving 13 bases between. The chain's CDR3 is CASSLVSQGGYGYTF. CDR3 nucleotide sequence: TGTGCCAGCAGCTTAGTCTCGCAGGGTGGCTATGGCTACACCTTC.

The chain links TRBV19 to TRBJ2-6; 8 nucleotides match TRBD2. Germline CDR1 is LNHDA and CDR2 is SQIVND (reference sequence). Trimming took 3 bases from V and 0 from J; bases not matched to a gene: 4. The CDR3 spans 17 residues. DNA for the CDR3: TGTGCCAGTAGTATCCGGGAGGGACGCTCTGGGGCCAACGTCCTGACTTTC. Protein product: CASSIREGRSGANVLTF.

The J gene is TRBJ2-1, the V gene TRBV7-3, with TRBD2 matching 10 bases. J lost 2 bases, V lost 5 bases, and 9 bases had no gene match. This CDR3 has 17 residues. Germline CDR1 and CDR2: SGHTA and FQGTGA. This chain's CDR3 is CASSKAGGLFTYNEQFF. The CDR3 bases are TGTGCCAGCAGCAAAGCGGGAGGGCTTTTCACCTACAATGAGCAGTTCTTC. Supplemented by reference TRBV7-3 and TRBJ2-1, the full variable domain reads GAGVSQTPSNKVTEKGKYVELRCDPISGHTALYWYRQSLGQGPEFLIYFQGTGAADDSGLPNDRFFAVRPEGSVSTLKIQRTERGDSAVYLCASSKAGGLFTYNEQFFGPGTRLTVL.

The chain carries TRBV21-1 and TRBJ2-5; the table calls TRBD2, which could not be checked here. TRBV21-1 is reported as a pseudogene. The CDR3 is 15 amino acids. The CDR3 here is CASSNGGRGGETQYF. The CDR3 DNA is TGTGCCAGCAGCAATGGGGGGCGCGGGGGGGAGACCCAGTACTTC.

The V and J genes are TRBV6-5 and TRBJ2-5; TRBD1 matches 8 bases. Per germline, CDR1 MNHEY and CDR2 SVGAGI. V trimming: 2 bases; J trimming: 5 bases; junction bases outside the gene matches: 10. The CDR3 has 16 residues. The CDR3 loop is CASSYLGQGGRETQYF. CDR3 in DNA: TGTGCCAGCAGTTACCTAGGACAGGGAGGCCGCGAGACCCAGTACTTC.

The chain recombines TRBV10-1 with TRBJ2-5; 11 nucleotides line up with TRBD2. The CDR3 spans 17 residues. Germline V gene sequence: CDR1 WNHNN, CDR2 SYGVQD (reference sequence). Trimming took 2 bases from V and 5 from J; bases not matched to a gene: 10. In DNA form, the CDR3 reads TGCGCCAGCAGTGAGGGTCTTAGCGGGGGGGCCGGCGAGACCCAGTACTTC. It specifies CASSEGLSGGAGETQYF.

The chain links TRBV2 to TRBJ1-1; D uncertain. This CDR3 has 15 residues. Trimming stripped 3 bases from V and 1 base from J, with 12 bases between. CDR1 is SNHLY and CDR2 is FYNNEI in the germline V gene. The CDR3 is CASSEERSQNTEAFF. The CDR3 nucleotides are TGTGCCAGCAGTGAGGAGAGAAGTCAGAACACTGAAGCTTTCTTT.

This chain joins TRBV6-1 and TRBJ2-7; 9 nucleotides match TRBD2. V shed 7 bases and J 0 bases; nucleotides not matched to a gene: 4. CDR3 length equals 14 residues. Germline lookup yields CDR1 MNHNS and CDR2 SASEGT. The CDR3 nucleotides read TGTGCCAGCACTATTAGCGGGAGCTCCTACGAGCAGTACTTC. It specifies CASTISGSSYEQYF.

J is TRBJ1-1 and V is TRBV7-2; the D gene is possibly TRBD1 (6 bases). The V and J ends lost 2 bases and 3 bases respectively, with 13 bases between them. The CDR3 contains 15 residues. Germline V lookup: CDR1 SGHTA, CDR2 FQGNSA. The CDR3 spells CASSLTSGGDTEAFF. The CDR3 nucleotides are TGTGCCAGCAGCTTAACGTCGGGGGGCGACACTGAAGCTTTCTTT. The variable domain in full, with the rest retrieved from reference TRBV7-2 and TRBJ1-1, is GAGVSQSPSNKVTEKGKDVELRCDPISGHTALYWYRQSLGQGLEFLIYFQGNSAPDKSGLPSDRFSAERTGGSVSTLTIQRTQQEDSAVYLCASSLTSGGDTEAFFGQGTRLTVV.

The CDR3 loop is CAISRGDGRTDTQYF. DNA of the CDR3: TGTGCCATCAGTCGGGGGGACGGTCGCACAGATACGCAGTATTTT. This chain links TRBV10-3 with TRBJ2-3; 7 bases line up with TRBD2. This CDR3 has 15 residues. Trimming at V came to 5 bases and at J to 1 base, leaving 6 bases not matched to a gene. The V gene's germline CDR1 is ENHRY and CDR2 SYGVKD.

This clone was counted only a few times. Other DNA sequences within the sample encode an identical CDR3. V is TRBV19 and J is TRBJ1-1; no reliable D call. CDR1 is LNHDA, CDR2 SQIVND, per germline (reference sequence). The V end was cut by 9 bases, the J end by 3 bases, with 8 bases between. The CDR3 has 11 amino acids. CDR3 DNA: TGTGCCAGCTCCCGGGACACTGAAGCTTTCTTT. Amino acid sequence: CASSRDTEAFF. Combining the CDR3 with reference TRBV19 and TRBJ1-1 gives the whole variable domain DGGITQSPKYLFRKEGQNVTLSCEQNLNHDAMYWYRQDPGQGLRLIYYSQIVNDFQKGDIAEGYSVSREKKESFPLTVTSAQKNPTAFYLCASSRDTEAFFGQGTRLTVV.

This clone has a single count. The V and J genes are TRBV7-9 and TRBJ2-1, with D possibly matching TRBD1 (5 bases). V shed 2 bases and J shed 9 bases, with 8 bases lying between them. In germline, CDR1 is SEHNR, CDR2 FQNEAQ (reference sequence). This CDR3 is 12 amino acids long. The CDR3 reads CASSLQGVEQFF. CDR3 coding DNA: TGTGCCAGCAGCTTACAGGGTGTTGAGCAGTTCTTC.

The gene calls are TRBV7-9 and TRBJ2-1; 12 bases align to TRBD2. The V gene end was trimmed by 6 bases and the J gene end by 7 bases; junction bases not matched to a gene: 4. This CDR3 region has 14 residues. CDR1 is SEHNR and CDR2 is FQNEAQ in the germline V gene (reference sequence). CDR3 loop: CASRWTSGENEQFF. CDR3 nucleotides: TGTGCCAGCAGGTGGACTAGCGGGGAAAATGAGCAGTTCTTC.

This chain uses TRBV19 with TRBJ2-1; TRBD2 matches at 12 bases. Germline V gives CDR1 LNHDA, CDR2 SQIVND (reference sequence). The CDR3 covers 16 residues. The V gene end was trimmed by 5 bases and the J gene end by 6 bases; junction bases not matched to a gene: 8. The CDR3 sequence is CASSWSSGRAGNEQFF. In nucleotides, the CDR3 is TGTGCCAGTAGTTGGTCTAGCGGGAGGGCAGGCAATGAGCAGTTCTTC.